This T cell receptor (beta chain) derives from a study of identical twins. TCRdb used MiXCR to reprocess the 5' RACE reads, holding one entry per CDR3 protein. Of hundreds of thousands of distinct CDR3 sequences listed, 15% to 20% are singletons. CDR3 length: 15 residues. From germline, CDR1 is SGHAT and CDR2 FQNNGV. Trimming cost V 2 bases and J 5 bases; bases outside gene matches: 8. Notes on the study in general: Twin sharing of out-of-frame TCR alpha was underestimated by models in monozygotic pairs. Without tracking the same donors, conclusions rested on cross-sectional statistical analysis.

This clonotype came up a few times. The antigen is unknown. The sample also formed part of further work on T cells expressing NK-cell markers. From that report: The use of an anti-gamma-delta TCR antibody, which was added in several experiments, restricted sorting to T cells expressing alpha-beta TCR. Dominant NKG2C+ clonotypes were found to form about 1.0-7.0% of CD8+ T cells in over five donors.

The receptor was isolated from a young woman in good health. The chain carries TRBV11-2 and TRBJ2-7, with 8 bases identical to TRBD2. The source material was PBMCs. The CDR3 coding sequence is TGTGCCAGCAGCTTAACGGTCGGGAGGGCCGACGAGCAGTACTTC. It is translated as CASSLTVGRADEQYF.